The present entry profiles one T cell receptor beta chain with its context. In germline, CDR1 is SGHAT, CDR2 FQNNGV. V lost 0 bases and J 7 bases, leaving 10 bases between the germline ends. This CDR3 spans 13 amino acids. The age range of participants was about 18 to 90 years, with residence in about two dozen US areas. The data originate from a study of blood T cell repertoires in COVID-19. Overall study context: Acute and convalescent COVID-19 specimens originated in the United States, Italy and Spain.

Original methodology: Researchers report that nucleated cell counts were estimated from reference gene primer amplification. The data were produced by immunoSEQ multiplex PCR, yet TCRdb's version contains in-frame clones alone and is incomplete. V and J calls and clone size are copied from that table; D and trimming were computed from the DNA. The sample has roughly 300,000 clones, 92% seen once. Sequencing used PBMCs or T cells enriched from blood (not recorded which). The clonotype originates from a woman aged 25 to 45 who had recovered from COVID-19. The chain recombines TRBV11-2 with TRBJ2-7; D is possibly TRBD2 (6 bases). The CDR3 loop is CASSLDPAGEQYF. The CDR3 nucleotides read TGTGCCAGCAGCTTAGATCCGGCGGGGGAGCAGTACTTC.